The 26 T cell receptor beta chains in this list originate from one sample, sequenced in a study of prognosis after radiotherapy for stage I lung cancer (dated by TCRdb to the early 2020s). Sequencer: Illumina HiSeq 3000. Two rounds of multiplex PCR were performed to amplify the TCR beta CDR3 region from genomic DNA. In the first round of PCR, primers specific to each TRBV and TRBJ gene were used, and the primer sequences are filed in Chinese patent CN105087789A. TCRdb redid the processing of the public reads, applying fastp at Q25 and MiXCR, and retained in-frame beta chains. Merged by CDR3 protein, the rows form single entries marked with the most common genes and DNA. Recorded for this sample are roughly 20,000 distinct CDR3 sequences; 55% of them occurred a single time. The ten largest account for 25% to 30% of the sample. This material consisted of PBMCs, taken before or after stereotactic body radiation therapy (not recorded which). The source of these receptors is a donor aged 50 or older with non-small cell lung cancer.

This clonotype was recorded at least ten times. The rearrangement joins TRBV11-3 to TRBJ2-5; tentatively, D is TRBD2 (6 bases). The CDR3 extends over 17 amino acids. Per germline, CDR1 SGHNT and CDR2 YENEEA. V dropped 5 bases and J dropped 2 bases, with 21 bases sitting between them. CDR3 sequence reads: CASSLGRGSGVQETQYF. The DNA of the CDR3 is TGTGCCAGCAGCCTGGGTCGCGGTAGCGGAGTACAAGAGACCCAGTACTTC.

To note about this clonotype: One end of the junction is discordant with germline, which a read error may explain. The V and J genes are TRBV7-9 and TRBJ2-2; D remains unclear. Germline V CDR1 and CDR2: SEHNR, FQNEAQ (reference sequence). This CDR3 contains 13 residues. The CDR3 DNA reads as TGTGTCAGCAACCACATTGGTACCGGGGAGCTGTTTTTT. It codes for CVSNHIGTGELFF.

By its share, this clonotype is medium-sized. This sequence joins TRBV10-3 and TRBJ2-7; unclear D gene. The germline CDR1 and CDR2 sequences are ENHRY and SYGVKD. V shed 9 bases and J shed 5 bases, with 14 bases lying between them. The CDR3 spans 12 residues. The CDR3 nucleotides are TGTGCCATAGCAGGCTGGAATAACGAGCAGTACTTC. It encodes CAIAGWNNEQYF.

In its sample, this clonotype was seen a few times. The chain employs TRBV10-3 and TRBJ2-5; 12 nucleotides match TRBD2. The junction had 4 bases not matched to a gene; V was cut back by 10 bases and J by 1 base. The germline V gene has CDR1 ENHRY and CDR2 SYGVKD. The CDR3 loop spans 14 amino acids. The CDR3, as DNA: TGTGCCAGTAGGACTAGCGGGGTCCAAGAGACCCAGTACTTC. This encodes CASRTSGVQETQYF.

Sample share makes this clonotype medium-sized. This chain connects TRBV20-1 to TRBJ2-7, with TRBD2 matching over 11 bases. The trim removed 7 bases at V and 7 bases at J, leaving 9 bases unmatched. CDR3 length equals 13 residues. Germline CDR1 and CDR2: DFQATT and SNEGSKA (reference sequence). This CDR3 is CSVRGTSGVEQYF. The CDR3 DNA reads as TGCAGTGTGAGGGGGACTAGCGGTGTAGAGCAGTACTTC.

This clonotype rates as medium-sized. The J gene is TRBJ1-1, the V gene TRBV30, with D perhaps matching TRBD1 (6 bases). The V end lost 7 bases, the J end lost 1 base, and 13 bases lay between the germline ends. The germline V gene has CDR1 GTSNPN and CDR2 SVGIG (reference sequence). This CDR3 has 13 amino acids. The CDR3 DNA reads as TGTGCCTTACAGGGTATAGGGAACACTGAAGCTTTCTTT. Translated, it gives CALQGIGNTEAFF.

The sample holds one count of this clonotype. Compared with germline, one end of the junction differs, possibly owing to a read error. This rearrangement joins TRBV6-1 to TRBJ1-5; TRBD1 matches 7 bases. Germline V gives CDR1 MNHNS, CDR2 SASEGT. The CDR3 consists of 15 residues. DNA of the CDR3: TGTTCCAGCAGCCGGGACAGCTACCTCAATCAGCCCCAGCATTTT. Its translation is CSSSRDSYLNQPQHF.

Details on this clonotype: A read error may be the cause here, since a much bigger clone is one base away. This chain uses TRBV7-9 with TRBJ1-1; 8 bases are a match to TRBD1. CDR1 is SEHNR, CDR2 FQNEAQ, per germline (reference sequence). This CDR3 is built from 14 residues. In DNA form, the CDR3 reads TGTGTCAGCAGCTTTCAGGGGGCGAACACTGAAGCTTTCTTT. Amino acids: CVSSFQGANTEAFF.

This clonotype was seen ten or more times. The CDR3 sequence is CASSSTGLGNTEAFF. CDR3 DNA sequence: TGTGCCAGCAGTTCCACAGGGCTGGGGAACACTGAAGCTTTCTTT. The V and J genes are TRBV6-4 and TRBJ1-1, with D perhaps TRBD1 (6 bases). This CDR3 spans 15 amino acids. CDR1 is MRHNA and CDR2 is SNTAGT in the germline V gene. Trimming left V 5 bases short and J 1 base short, with 14 bases between.

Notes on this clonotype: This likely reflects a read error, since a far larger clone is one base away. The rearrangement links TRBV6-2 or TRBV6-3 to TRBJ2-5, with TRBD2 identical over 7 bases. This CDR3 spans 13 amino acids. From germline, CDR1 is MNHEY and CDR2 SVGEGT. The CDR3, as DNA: TGTGACAGCAGCGATGAGGCGGGAGTGACCCAGTACTTC. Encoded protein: CDSSDEAGVTQYF.

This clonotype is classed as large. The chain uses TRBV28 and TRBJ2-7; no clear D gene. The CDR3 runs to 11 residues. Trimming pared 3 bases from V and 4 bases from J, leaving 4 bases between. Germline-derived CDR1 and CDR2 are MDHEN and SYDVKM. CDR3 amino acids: CASSFSYEQYF. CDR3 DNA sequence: TGTGCCAGCAGTTTCTCGTACGAGCAGTACTTC.

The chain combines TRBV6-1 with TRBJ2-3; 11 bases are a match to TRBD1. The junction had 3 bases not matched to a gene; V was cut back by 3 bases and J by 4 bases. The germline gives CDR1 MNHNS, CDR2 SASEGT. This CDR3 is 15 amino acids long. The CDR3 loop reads CASSEGQGGADTQYF. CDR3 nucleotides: TGTGCCAGCAGTGAGGGACAGGGGGGGGCAGATACGCAGTATTTT.

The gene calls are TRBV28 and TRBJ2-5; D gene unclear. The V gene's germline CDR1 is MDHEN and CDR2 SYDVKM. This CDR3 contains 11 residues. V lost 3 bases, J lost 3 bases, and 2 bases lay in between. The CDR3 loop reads CASSLKETQYF. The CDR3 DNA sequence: TGTGCCAGCAGTTTGAAAGAGACCCAGTACTTC.

The CDR3 DNA is TGTGCCAGCAGTTTAAGGTGGACAAATTCACCCCTCCACTTT. Its translation is CASSLRWTNSPLHF. This chain connects TRBV28 to TRBJ1-6; weak D call: TRBD1 (5 bases). Trimming pared 2 bases from V and 7 bases from J, leaving 9 bases between. Germline-derived CDR1 and CDR2 are MDHEN and SYDVKM. CDR3 length equals 14 residues.

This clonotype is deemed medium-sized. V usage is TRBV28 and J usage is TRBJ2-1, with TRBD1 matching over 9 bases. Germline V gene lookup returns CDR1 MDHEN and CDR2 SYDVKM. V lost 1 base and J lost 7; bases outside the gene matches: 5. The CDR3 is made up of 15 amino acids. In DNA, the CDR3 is TGTGCCAGCAGTTTATTTGACAGGGGGGGTAATGAGCAGTTCTTC. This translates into CASSLFDRGGNEQFF.

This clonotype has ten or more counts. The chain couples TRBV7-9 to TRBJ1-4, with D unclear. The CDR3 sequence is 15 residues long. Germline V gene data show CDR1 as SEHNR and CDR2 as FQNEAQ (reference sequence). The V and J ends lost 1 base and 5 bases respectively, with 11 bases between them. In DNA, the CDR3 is TGTGCCAGCAGCTTAGAGGGCAACGAGAATGAAAAACTGTTTTTT. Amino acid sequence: CASSLEGNENEKLFF.

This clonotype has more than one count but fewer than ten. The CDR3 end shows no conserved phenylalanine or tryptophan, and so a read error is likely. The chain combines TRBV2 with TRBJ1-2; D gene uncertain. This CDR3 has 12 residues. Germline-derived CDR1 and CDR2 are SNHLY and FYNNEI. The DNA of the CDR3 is TGTGCCAACAGTGGTGAGGACTATGGCTACACCCTC. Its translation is CANSGEDYGYTL.

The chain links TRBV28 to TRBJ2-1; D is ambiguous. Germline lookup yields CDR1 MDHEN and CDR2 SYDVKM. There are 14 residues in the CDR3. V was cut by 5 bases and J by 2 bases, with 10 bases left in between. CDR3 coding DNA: TGTGCCAGCAGTGGTACCGAGACCTACAATGAGCAGTTCTTC. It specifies CASSGTETYNEQFF.

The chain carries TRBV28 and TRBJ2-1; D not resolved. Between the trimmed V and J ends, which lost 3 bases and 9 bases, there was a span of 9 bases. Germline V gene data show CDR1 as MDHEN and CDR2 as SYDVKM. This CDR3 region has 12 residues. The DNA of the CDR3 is TGTGCCAGCAGTTTGACCAATACTGAGCAGTTCTTC. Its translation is CASSLTNTEQFF.

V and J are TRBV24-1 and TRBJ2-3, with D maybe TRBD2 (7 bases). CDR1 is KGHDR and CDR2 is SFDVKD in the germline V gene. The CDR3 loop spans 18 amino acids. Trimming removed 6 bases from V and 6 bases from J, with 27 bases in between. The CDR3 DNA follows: TGTGCCACCAGTCATAGATCGTCAGGGGAGGGGAGCCGGGATACGCAGTATTTT. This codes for CATSHRSSGEGSRDTQYF.

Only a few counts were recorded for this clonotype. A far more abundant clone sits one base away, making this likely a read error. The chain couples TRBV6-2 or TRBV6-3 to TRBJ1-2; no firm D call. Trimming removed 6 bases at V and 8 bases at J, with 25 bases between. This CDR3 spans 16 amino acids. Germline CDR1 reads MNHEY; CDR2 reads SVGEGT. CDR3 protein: CASRMNPVRSSEGYTF. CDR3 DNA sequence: TGTGCCAGCAGGATGAACCCCGTTCGGAGTTCAGAGGGCTACACCTTC.

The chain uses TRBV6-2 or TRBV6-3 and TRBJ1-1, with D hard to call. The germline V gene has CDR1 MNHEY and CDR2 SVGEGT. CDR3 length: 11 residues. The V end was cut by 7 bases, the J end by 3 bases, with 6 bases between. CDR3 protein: CASNPDTEAFF. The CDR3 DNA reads TGTGCCAGCAATCCAGACACTGAAGCTTTCTTT.

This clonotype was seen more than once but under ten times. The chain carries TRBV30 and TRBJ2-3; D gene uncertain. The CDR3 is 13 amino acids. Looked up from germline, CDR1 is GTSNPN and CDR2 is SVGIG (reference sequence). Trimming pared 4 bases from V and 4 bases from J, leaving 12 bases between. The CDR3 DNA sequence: TGTGCCTGGAAGCGTTTCCGCCCAGATACGCAGTATTTT. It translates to CAWKRFRPDTQYF.

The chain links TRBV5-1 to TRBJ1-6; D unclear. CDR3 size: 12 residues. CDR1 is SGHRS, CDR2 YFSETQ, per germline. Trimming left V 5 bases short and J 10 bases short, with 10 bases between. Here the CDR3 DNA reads TGCGCCAGCAGTCTGGAGAACTCACCCCTCCACTTT. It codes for CASSLENSPLHF.

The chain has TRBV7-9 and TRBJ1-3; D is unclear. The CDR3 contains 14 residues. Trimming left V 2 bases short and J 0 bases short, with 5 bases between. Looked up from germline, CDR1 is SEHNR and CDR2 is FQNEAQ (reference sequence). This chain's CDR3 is CASSLISSGNTIYF. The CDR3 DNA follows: TGTGCCAGCAGCTTAATCAGCTCTGGAAACACCATATATTTT.

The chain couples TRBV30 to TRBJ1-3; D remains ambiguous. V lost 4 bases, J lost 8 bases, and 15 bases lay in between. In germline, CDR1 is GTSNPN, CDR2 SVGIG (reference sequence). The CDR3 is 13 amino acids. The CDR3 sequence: CAWTLWEDDTIYF. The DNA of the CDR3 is TGTGCCTGGACTCTATGGGAGGACGACACCATATATTTT.